Here is one T cell receptor (beta chain) with its context. Its antigen is not identified. Using unique molecular identifiers, the investigators prepared the TCRbeta library. TCRdb reprocessed the PCR reads with MiXCR, giving one entry per CDR3 protein. The sample has about a million distinct CDR3 sequences; about 26% are singletons. These data come from a study of T-cell reconstitution after alpha-beta-depleted transplantation in children. Broader study findings: Approximately two months post-transplant, alpha-beta T cells reportedly originated from several hundred expanded graft clones. The high TCRbeta diversity at day 60 in some patients came from surviving recipient T cells and thymic progenitors. Newly made T cells mostly supplied T-cell counts and diversity one year after transplant.

The sequences come from PBMCs, mostly from graft donor cells, collected 360 days after TCRalphabeta/CD19-depleted stem cell transplant. The clonotype originates from a boy less than two years old who had a stem cell transplant for SCID, so the T cells may come from the graft donor.

The CDR3 nucleotides read TGTGCCAGCAGTAGGATCGACAGGGTCGACGAGCAGTACTTC. The encoded protein is CASSRIDRVDEQYF. This chain uses TRBV6-2 or TRBV6-3 with TRBJ2-7; 7 bases match TRBD1. Trimming removed 5 bases from V and 5 bases from J; junction bases left unmatched: 9. The CDR3 covers 14 residues. Germline V gene lookup returns CDR1 MNHEY and CDR2 SVGEGT.